These 26 T cell receptor beta chains were sequenced from one sample in a study of human T cells and chemical hapten exposure. TCRdb reanalysed the RACE reads using MiXCR and keeps one entry per CDR3 protein. The sample lists fewer than 85,000 distinct CDR3 sequences, roughly a tenth occurring once. Time point described: patch test 2, 6 weeks after DPC sensitization. The sample's treatment: therapeutic diphenylcyclopropenone sensitization with weekly scalp DPC. The specimen was whole blood, collected in connection with sensitization to the hapten diphenylcyclopropenone (DPC). The receptors stem from a woman in her twenties or thirties with alopecia areata. Some clones in this sample may be carry-over from other donors' samples.

The rearrangement joins TRBV7-2 to TRBJ2-3; no definite D call. CDR1 and CDR2 from the germline V gene are SGHTA and FQGNSA. CDR3 length equals 14 residues. The V end lost 3 bases, the J end lost 0 bases, and 7 bases lay between the germline ends. CDR3 nucleotides: TGTGCCAGCAGCTTCCGCAGCAGCACAGATACGCAGTATTTT. Its protein product is CASSFRSSTDTQYF.

This clonotype was observed at least ten times. This chain uses TRBV4-3 with TRBJ2-3, with D tentatively TRBD2 (5 bases). Germline-derived CDR1 and CDR2 are LGHNA and YSLEER. Trimming took off 0 bases at V and 5 bases at J, with 18 bases between the two ends. The CDR3 is made up of 17 amino acids. The CDR3 protein is CASSQDGFGVRGDTQYF. CDR3 DNA: TGCGCCAGCAGCCAAGATGGGTTCGGGGTACGAGGAGATACGCAGTATTTT.

The V and J genes are TRBV29-1 and TRBJ1-1; D gene ambiguous. The CDR3 has 13 residues. V was shortened by 5 bases and J by 0 bases, with 10 bases between the two germline ends. Germline CDR1 reads SQVTM; CDR2 reads ANQGSEA. The CDR3 loop reads CSVRNDMNTEAFF. In DNA form, the CDR3 reads TGCAGCGTTCGGAACGATATGAACACTGAAGCTTTCTTT.

The sample holds many counts of this clonotype. CDR3 nucleotide sequence: TGTGCCAGCAGTTTATCCAGGGGACCTGAAAAACTGTTTTTT. As protein: CASSLSRGPEKLFF. The genes are TRBV6-2 or TRBV6-3 and TRBJ1-4; tentatively, D is TRBD1 (6 bases). Trimming left V 4 bases short and J 7 bases short, with 13 bases between. Germline CDR1 is MNHEY and CDR2 is SVGEGT. CDR3 length: 14 residues.

The V gene is TRBV12-3 or TRBV12-4, the J gene TRBJ1-1; D call uncertain. V gave up 3 bases and J gave up 0 bases, with 11 bases separating them. The CDR3 length is 15 residues. The CDR3 spells CASSLSSPLNTEAFF. For the CDR3, the DNA is TGTGCCAGCAGTTTGTCGTCACCCCTGAACACTGAAGCTTTCTTT.

This clonotype was observed many times. The chain has TRBV7-8 and TRBJ1-4; 7 nucleotides align to TRBD1. Germline lookup yields CDR1 SGHVS and CDR2 FQNEAQ. The V and J ends lost 2 bases and 5 bases, in that order; junction bases with no gene match: 5. This CDR3 has 15 amino acids. The CDR3 DNA sequence: TGTGCCAGCAGCTTATCGTCAGGGGGGAATGAAAAACTGTTTTTT. Translating it yields CASSLSSGGNEKLFF.

V and J are TRBV28 and TRBJ1-2; no firm D call. The V gene lost 5 bases and the J gene lost 4 bases, with 14 bases spanning the gap. Germline V gene lookup returns CDR1 MDHEN and CDR2 SYDVKM. This CDR3 region has 14 residues. CDR3 residues: CASSGRRRSYGYTF. CDR3 nucleotides: TGTGCCAGCAGTGGGAGACGTCGTTCCTATGGCTACACCTTC.

Concerning this clonotype itself: Just one base apart from a much larger clone, this may be a read error. The chain employs TRBV27 and TRBJ1-1, with 9 nucleotides matching TRBD1. The CDR3 runs to 16 residues. The V gene's germline CDR1 is MNHEY and CDR2 SMNVEV (reference sequence). The CDR3, as DNA: TGTACCAGCAGTTTACCGGGACAGGGAGGCGGCACTGAAGCTTTCTTT. This translates into CTSSLPGQGGGTEAFF.

This clonotype has ten or more counts. The chain has TRBV7-6 and TRBJ2-1; 10 bases map to TRBD2. The CDR3 contains 14 residues. With 5 bases clipped from V and 8 bases from J, the junction kept 6 bases outside the gene matches. Per the germline V gene, CDR1 is SGHVS and CDR2 is FNYEAQ. The CDR3 sequence is CASSKLAGWDEQFF. CDR3 sequence (DNA): TGTGCCAGCAGCAAACTAGCGGGATGGGATGAGCAGTTCTTC.

This clonotype has ten or more counts. The chain carries TRBV24-1 and TRBJ1-5, with D unclear. In germline, CDR1 is KGHDR, CDR2 SFDVKD. This CDR3 is built from 13 residues. V was clipped by 3 bases and J by 12 bases, with 14 bases between them. CDR3 sequence (DNA): TGTGCCACCAGTGATCCGCCGGGGAGTTTCCAGCATTTT. Residues: CATSDPPGSFQHF.

This clonotype showed up just a few times. This sequence joins TRBV9 and TRBJ1-2; the match to TRBD1 covers 7 bases. V gave up 3 bases and J gave up 2 bases; unmatched junction bases: 4. CDR3 length: 14 residues. Germline CDR1 SGDLS, CDR2 YYNGEE. The CDR3 DNA reads as TGTGCCAGCAGCGCACAGACAGGGAACTATGGCTACACCTTC. Translating it yields CASSAQTGNYGYTF.

This clonotype occurred a few times. J is TRBJ2-7 and V is TRBV30; 11 nucleotides match TRBD1. Per germline, CDR1 GTSNPN and CDR2 SVGIG (reference sequence). V gave up 5 bases and J gave up 4 bases; unmatched junction bases: 1. The CDR3 loop spans 12 amino acids. In DNA form, the CDR3 reads TGTGCCTGGGGACAGGGGGCTTACGAGCAGTACTTC. Translated, it gives CAWGQGAYEQYF.

This clonotype was observed at least ten times. The V and J genes are TRBV6-2 or TRBV6-3 and TRBJ1-4; 7 bases line up with TRBD1. The CDR3 runs to 15 residues. The V segment lost 4 bases and the J segment 8 bases; nucleotides outside the gene matches: 10. Per the germline V gene, CDR1 is MNHEY and CDR2 is SVGEGT. CDR3 loop: CASSFGQDRKEKLFF. The CDR3 nucleotides are TGTGCCAGCAGTTTTGGACAGGACCGGAAGGAAAAACTGTTTTTT.

This clonotype was seen many times. The chain couples TRBV4-2 to TRBJ1-1; possible D gene TRBD1, 5 bases. CDR3 length: 16 amino acids. Trimming cost V 1 base and J 5 bases, with 17 bases left between them. The germline CDR1 and CDR2 sequences are LGHNA and YNFKEQ. CDR3 in amino acids: CASSQATDIRGTEAFF. For the CDR3, the DNA is TGTGCCAGCAGCCAAGCTACGGACATCCGGGGGACTGAAGCTTTCTTT.

This clonotype was seen ten or more times. The rearrangement links TRBV18 to TRBJ2-3, with D perhaps matching TRBD1 (6 bases). V lost 4 bases, J lost 0 bases, and 14 bases lay in between. The CDR3 covers 16 residues. Germline V CDR1 and CDR2: KGHSH, LQKENI. CDR3 DNA: TGTGCCAGCTCACTACTAGACAGGCCTAGCACAGATACGCAGTATTTT. Its protein product is CASSLLDRPSTDTQYF. The variable domain in full, with the rest retrieved from reference TRBV18 and TRBJ2-3, is NAGVMQNPRHLVRRRGQEARLRCSPMKGHSHVYWYRQLPEEGLKFMVYLQKENIIDESGMPKERFSAEFPKEGPSILRIQQVVRGDSAAYFCASSLLDRPSTDTQYFGPGTRLTVL.

This clonotype showed up many times. The rearrangement uses TRBV20-1 and TRBJ2-3; possibly TRBD1 for D (6 bases). V shed 1 base and J shed 2 bases, with 10 bases lying between them. The CDR3 extends over 14 amino acids. Germline CDR1 is DFQATT and CDR2 is SNEGSKA (reference sequence). This CDR3 is CSARGGGATDTQYF. In nucleotides, the CDR3 is TGCAGTGCTAGAGGAGGGGGTGCCACAGATACGCAGTATTTT.

This clonotype was observed at least ten times. The CDR3 nucleotides are TGTGCCAGCAGTTACGACGGACAGGGGGTCGATTCTGGAAACACCATATATTTT. Its protein is CASSYDGQGVDSGNTIYF. The chain couples TRBV6-2 or TRBV6-3 to TRBJ1-3, with TRBD1 matching 10 bases. V lost 2 bases and J lost 1; bases outside the gene matches: 8. Germline loops: CDR1 MNHEY, CDR2 SVGEGT. The CDR3 extends over 18 amino acids.

The V gene is TRBV12-3 or TRBV12-4, the J gene TRBJ2-5; D perhaps matches TRBD2 (6 bases). Trimming cost V 3 bases and J 4 bases, with 12 bases left between them. CDR3 size: 14 residues. CDR3 residues: CASSLGLAPETQYF. In DNA, the CDR3 is TGTGCCAGCAGTTTGGGGCTAGCGCCAGAGACCCAGTACTTC.

This clonotype was counted between two and nine times. In DNA form, the CDR3 reads TGTGCCAGCATTCCTGGACAGGGAAGCTCCTATAATTCACCCCTCCACTTT. Amino acid sequence: CASIPGQGSSYNSPLHF. The V and J genes are TRBV6-1 and TRBJ1-6, with 8 bases fitting TRBD1. The germline gives CDR1 MNHNS, CDR2 SASEGT. The CDR3 sequence is 17 residues long. The V segment lost 7 bases and the J segment 0 bases; nucleotides outside the gene matches: 8.

This clonotype was observed at least ten times. This chain connects TRBV6-1 to TRBJ1-2, with D tentatively TRBD1 (5 bases). The V gene lost 11 bases and the J gene lost 4 bases, with 14 bases spanning the gap. The CDR3 sequence is 12 residues long. Per germline, CDR1 MNHNS and CDR2 SASEGT. CDR3 nucleotide sequence: TGTGCCCAACCGCGGGGGAGCTATGGCTACACCTTC. It encodes CAQPRGSYGYTF.

In this sample, this clonotype turned up a few times. The V call is TRBV5-1, the J call TRBJ2-3, with 14 bases fitting TRBD2. This CDR3 contains 17 residues. V lost 4 bases, J lost 2 bases, and 6 bases stayed unmatched. Germline lookup yields CDR1 SGHRS and CDR2 YFSETQ. The CDR3 reads CASSRTSGGSYTDTQYF. The CDR3 nucleotides read TGCGCCAGCAGCAGGACTAGCGGGGGGTCCTACACAGATACGCAGTATTTT.

The chain employs TRBV7-2 and TRBJ1-1; D not resolved. V was cut by 5 bases and J by 1 base, with 8 bases left in between. Germline values: CDR1 SGHTA, CDR2 FQGNSA. This CDR3 is built from 13 residues. The CDR3 bases are TGTGCCAGCAGCATCAAAACGAACACTGAAGCTTTCTTT. As protein: CASSIKTNTEAFF.

The chain combines TRBV25-1 with TRBJ2-7; D possibly corresponds to TRBD1 (5 bases). V dropped 6 bases and J dropped 4 bases, with 7 bases sitting between them. CDR1 is MGHDK and CDR2 is SYGVNS in the germline V gene. The CDR3 extends over 11 amino acids. The DNA of the CDR3 is TGTGCCAGCAGGACAGCTTACGAGCAGTACTTC. This codes for CASRTAYEQYF.

This clonotype was picked up many times. The V and J genes are TRBV5-6 and TRBJ2-2; D gene uncertain. CDR1 SGHDT and CDR2 YYEEEE come from the germline V gene. V was trimmed by 4 bases and J by 4 bases, leaving 11 bases between them. The CDR3 runs 14 residues. CDR3 residues: CASSDPPATGELFF. The CDR3 DNA reads as TGTGCCAGCAGCGACCCCCCTGCCACCGGGGAGCTGTTTTTT.

The V call is TRBV5-1, the J call TRBJ1-6, with D unclear. The CDR3 covers 13 residues. Deletions cut 0 bases from V and 10 bases from J, with 8 bases between. The V gene's germline CDR1 is SGHRS and CDR2 YFSETQ. For the CDR3, the DNA is TGCGCCAGCAGCTTGGACCCACAATCACCCCTCCACTTT. Protein sequence: CASSLDPQSPLHF.

The chain is built from TRBV27 and TRBJ2-7; 14 bases line up with TRBD2. V was clipped by 5 bases and J by 1 base; unmatched bases: 7. The germline CDR1 and CDR2 sequences are MNHEY and SMNVEV (reference sequence). The CDR3 length is 17 residues. The CDR3 loop reads CASSPGTSGSRSYEQYF. For the CDR3, the DNA is TGTGCCAGCAGTCCCGGGACTAGCGGGAGTAGGTCCTACGAGCAGTACTTC.